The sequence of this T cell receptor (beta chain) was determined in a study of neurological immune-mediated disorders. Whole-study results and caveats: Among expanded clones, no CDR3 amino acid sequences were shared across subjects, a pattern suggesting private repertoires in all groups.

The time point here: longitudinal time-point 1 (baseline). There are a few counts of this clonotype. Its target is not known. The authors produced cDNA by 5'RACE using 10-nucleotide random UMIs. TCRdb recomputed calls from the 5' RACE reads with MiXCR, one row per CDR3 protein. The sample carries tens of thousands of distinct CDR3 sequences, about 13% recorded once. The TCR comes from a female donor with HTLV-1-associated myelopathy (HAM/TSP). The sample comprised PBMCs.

The DNA for the CDR3 is TGTGCCAGCAGCACCACAGTATCTGGGGCCAACGTCCTGACTTTC. Protein product: CASSTTVSGANVLTF. The chain has TRBV7-9 and TRBJ2-6; the D is unclear. Trimming removed 5 bases at V and 1 base at J, with 9 bases between. CDR1 SEHNR and CDR2 FQNEAQ come from the germline V gene (reference sequence). The length of the CDR3 is 15 residues.